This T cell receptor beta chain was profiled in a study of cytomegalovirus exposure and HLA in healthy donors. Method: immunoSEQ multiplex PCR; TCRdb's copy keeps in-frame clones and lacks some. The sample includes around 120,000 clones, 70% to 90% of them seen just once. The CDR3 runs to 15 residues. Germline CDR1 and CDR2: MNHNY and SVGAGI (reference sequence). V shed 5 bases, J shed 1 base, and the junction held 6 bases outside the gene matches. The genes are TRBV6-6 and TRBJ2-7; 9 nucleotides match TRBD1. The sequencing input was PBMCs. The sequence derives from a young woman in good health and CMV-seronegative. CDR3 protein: CASSLVGTGSYEQYF. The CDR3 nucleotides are TGTGCCAGCAGTCTAGTTGGGACAGGGTCCTACGAGCAGTACTTC.